The rows below give T cell receptor beta chains drawn from one sample of a study of T cell repertoires in cytomegalovirus infection. TCRdb passed the reads through MiXCR, listing each CDR3 protein once. This sample carries around 130,000 distinct CDR3 sequences, about 24% of them seen once, and the ten largest clones take 34%. These TCRs' antigens remain unknown. Sequencing was done on a sample of PBMCs, sequenced either directly or after in vitro stimulation (not recorded which). These receptors were collected from a human donor in good health (CMV status not recorded). Some clones in this sample may be carry-over from other donors' samples. Each CDR3 is given with its conserved first and last residue. Fields, in order: clone size, D gene, J gene, V gene, CDR3 protein, CDR3 DNA. A D gene is named only where the DNA matches it firmly. Only part of the rows carry a size: once, few, many, or a class if the clone is expanded.

many	TRBD1	TRBJ1-5	TRBV6-1	CASSRDRTGPGQPQHF	TGTGCCAGCAGTAGGGACCGGACAGGGCCGGGTCAGCCCCAGCATTTT
.	TRBD1	TRBJ1-2	TRBV11-2	CASSLVYRGRRKDYGYTF	TGTGCCAGCAGCTTAGTATACAGGGGGCGCAGGAAGGACTATGGCTACACCTTC
few	TRBD2	TRBJ2-7	TRBV6-5	CASRDLSPGLAYF	TGTGCCAGCAGGGACCTAAGTCCGGGACTAGCGTATTTC
few	.	TRBJ1-2	TRBV24-1	CATSDDGLVYGYTF	TGTGCCACCAGTGACGACGGGCTCGTCTATGGCTACACCTTC
.	.	TRBJ2-6	TRBV12-3/TRBV12-4	CASSTTALSHPSGANVLTF	TGTGCCAGCAGTACGACAGCGCTAAGCCATCCCTCTGGGGCCAACGTCCTGACTTTC
.	TRBD1	TRBJ2-3	TRBV7-2	CASRPKQGPIDTQYF	TGTGCCAGCAGACCAAAACAGGGGCCCATAGATACGCAGTATTTT
.	.	TRBJ2-3	TRBV2	CASSENVDTQYF	TGTGCCAGCAGTGAAAACGTTGATACGCAGTATTTT
many	.	TRBJ2-5	TRBV12-3/TRBV12-4	CASSSTGGEETQYF	TGTGCCAGCAGTTCAACAGGGGGGGAGGAGACCCAGTACTTC
.	.	TRBJ2-1	TRBV4-2	CASSQESTGLPPFAEQFF	TGTGCCAGCAGCCAAGAATCTACAGGACTACCCCCGTTTGCTGAGCAGTTCTTC
.	TRBD1	TRBJ1-6	TRBV11-3	CASSLDQGGSSYNSPLHF	TGTGCCAGCAGCTTAGATCAGGGGGGCAGCTCCTATAATTCACCCCTCCACTTT
few	.	TRBJ1-2	TRBV7-2	CASSLGREGGYTF	TGTGCCAGCAGCTTAGGGCGTGAGGGTGGCTACACCTTC
few	TRBD1	TRBJ2-7	TRBV7-9	CASSPRAQGAYEQYF	TGTGCCAGCAGCCCCAGAGCACAGGGGGCCTACGAGCAGTACTTC
.	.	TRBJ2-7	TRBV5-5	CASSLVAPNFGSYYEQYF	TGTGCCAGCAGCTTAGTAGCACCGAATTTTGGTTCCTACTACGAGCAGTACTTC
many	.	TRBJ1-1	TRBV2	CASSAVGTPGGEAFF	TGTGCCAGCAGCGCAGTCGGGACGCCCGGCGGTGAAGCTTTCTTT
few	TRBD1	TRBJ1-5	TRBV18	CASSPPGTGNQPQHF	TGTGCCAGCTCACCACCCGGGACAGGGAACCAGCCCCAGCATTTT
few	.	TRBJ1-6	TRBV6-5	CGVSPLHF	TGTGGGGTTTCACCCCTCCACTTT
.	.	TRBJ1-2	TRBV3-1	CASSPNSRNNYGYTF	TGTGCCAGCAGCCCAAACTCTCGTAACAACTATGGCTACACCTTC
many	.	TRBJ2-3	TRBV7-6	CASSLEDLALPYF	TGTGCCAGCAGCTTAGAGGACCTCGCCCTCCCGTATTTT
.	TRBD2	TRBJ2-2	TRBV12-3/TRBV12-4	CASSPPSGRYTGELFF	TGTGCCAGCAGTCCCCCTAGCGGGAGGTACACCGGGGAGCTGTTTTTT
.	.	TRBJ2-6	TRBV11-1	CASSLRGPGANVLTF	TGTGCCAGCAGCTTAAGAGGGCCTGGGGCCAACGTCCTGACTTTC
.	.	TRBJ1-2	TRBV20-1	CSASGQRYYGYTF	TGCAGTGCTAGCGGACAGCGTTATTATGGCTACACCTTC
.	.	TRBJ1-5	TRBV19	CASTFGVSNQPQHF	TGTGCCAGCACCTTCGGAGTGAGCAATCAGCCCCAGCATTTT
.	.	TRBJ1-1	TRBV4-1	CASSQEGGVRAEAFF	TGCGCCAGCAGCCAAGAAGGAGGCGTGAGGGCTGAAGCTTTCTTT
many	TRBD2	TRBJ2-5	TRBV7-2	CASSQTSGRRGETQYF	TGTGCCAGCAGCCAGACTAGCGGGAGGCGCGGTGAGACCCAGTACTTC
few	.	TRBJ2-5	TRBV25-1	CASSEVSRGETQYF	TGTGCCAGCAGTGAGGTGTCGCGTGGTGAGACCCAGTACTTC
.	.	TRBJ2-1	TRBV7-4	CASSLLPSSYNEQFF	TGTGCCAGCAGCTTACTCCCAAGCTCCTACAATGAGCAGTTCTTC
few	.	TRBJ1-4	TRBV27	CASSLVGDGEKLFF	TGTGCCAGCAGTTTAGTCGGGGATGGTGAAAAACTGTTTTTT
few	.	TRBJ1-4	TRBV4-1	CASSQDRRGWGEEKLFF	TGCGCCAGCAGCCAAGATCGTCGGGGCTGGGGGGAAGAAAAACTGTTTTTT
.	TRBD2	TRBJ2-2	TRBV19	CASSTAGGAGGTGELFF	TGTGCCAGTAGTACCGCCGGGGGAGCGGGGGGCACCGGGGAGCTGTTTTTT
few	TRBD2	TRBJ2-7	TRBV5-4	CASSLGTSGRKSSYEQYF	TGTGCCAGCAGCTTGGGGACTAGCGGGAGGAAAAGCTCCTACGAGCAGTACTTC
few	.	TRBJ1-1	TRBV20-1	CSARDRLGVNTEAFF	TGCAGTGCTAGGGACCGGCTGGGGGTGAACACTGAAGCTTTCTTT
many	TRBD2	TRBJ2-2	TRBV12-3/TRBV12-4	CASSLEAWLAENTGELFF	TGTGCCAGCAGTTTGGAGGCGTGGCTAGCGGAGAACACCGGGGAGCTGTTTTTT
.	.	TRBJ1-1	TRBV18	CASSTGGRTTEAFF	TGTGCCAGCTCCACGGGGGGGAGAACAACTGAAGCTTTCTTT
few	TRBD2	TRBJ2-1	TRBV11-2	CASSGTSGREQFF	TGTGCCAGCAGCGGGACTAGCGGAAGGGAGCAGTTCTTC
few	TRBD1	TRBJ2-6	TRBV5-4	CASSSRGQGTLAGANVLTF	TGTGCCAGCAGCTCCAGGGGGCAGGGGACCCTAGCTGGGGCCAACGTCCTGACTTTC
few	TRBD2	TRBJ2-7	TRBV7-3	CASSMVGGGGGEQYF	TGTGCCAGCAGCATGGTCGGGGGCGGGGGGGGCGAGCAGTACTTC
many	.	TRBJ1-6	TRBV7-8	CASSLNRGRGNSPLHF	TGTGCCAGCAGCTTAAACCGGGGACGGGGCAATTCACCCCTCCACTTT
.	.	TRBJ2-6	TRBV28	CASSFRSGANVLTF	TGTGCCAGCAGTTTTAGGTCCGGGGCCAACGTCCTGACTTTC
.	TRBD2	TRBJ2-2	TRBV15	CATSRAAGLAGLNTGELFF	TGTGCCACCAGCAGAGCAGCGGGACTAGCGGGGTTGAACACCGGGGAGCTGTTTTTT
.	TRBD2	TRBJ2-7	TRBV20-1	CSAAGLAGVYRHEQYF	TGCAGTGCTGCAGGACTAGCGGGAGTCTACCGCCACGAGCAGTACTTC
few	.	TRBJ2-1	TRBV7-2	CASSLGKTSYNEQFF	TGTGCCAGCAGCTTAGGAAAGACCTCCTACAATGAGCAGTTCTTC
few	.	TRBJ2-3	TRBV7-9	CASSRDGAAMDTQYF	TGTGCCAGCAGCCGGGACGGGGCCGCGATGGATACGCAGTATTTT
.	.	TRBJ1-3	TRBV29-1	CSASAGGGGNTIYF	TGCAGCGCTTCGGCAGGAGGGGGTGGGAACACCATATATTTT
few	.	TRBJ2-1	TRBV7-9	CASRSGKPNEQFF	TGTGCCAGCAGATCCGGGAAGCCCAATGAGCAGTTCTTC
many	TRBD2	TRBJ2-1	TRBV7-3	CASTRGTSGRDNEQFF	TGTGCCAGCACCCGAGGGACTAGCGGGAGGGACAATGAGCAGTTCTTC
.	TRBD2	TRBJ2-7	TRBV7-8	CASSRVVGLAGGYYEQYF	TGTGCCAGCAGCAGGGTCGTGGGACTAGCGGGAGGGTATTACGAGCAGTACTTC
many	TRBD1	TRBJ2-7	TRBV7-2	CASSQEGQGIGEQYF	TGTGCCAGCAGCCAAGAAGGACAGGGGATCGGCGAGCAGTACTTC
.	.	TRBJ1-4	TRBV12-3/TRBV12-4	CASSSPPGSWGEKLFF	TGTGCCAGCAGTAGCCCCCCGGGGTCCTGGGGCGAAAAACTGTTTTTT
.	.	TRBJ2-3	TRBV5-1	CASSLDGRATDTQYF	TGCGCCAGCAGCTTGGACGGGAGAGCCACAGATACGCAGTATTTT
few	.	TRBJ1-1	TRBV4-3	CASSQGAEAFF	TGCGCCAGCAGCCAGGGTGCTGAAGCTTTCTTT
.	TRBD2	TRBJ2-3	TRBV6-8	CASSYTGLAGGSTDTQYF	TGTGCCAGCAGTTACACGGGACTAGCGGGAGGGAGCACAGATACGCAGTATTTT
.	TRBD2	TRBJ2-1	TRBV28	CASSIPGLAGVSKGNEQFF	TGTGCCAGCAGTATTCCGGGACTAGCGGGAGTTTCCAAGGGAAATGAGCAGTTCTTC
.	TRBD1	TRBJ1-2	TRBV6-2/TRBV6-3	CASRVPGQGDYGYTF	TGTGCCAGCAGAGTGCCGGGACAGGGCGACTATGGCTACACCTTC
.	.	TRBJ1-1	TRBV28	CASSRQTEAFF	TGTGCCAGCAGTAGGCAAACTGAAGCTTTCTTT